This T cell receptor beta chain appears in the sequencing data of a study of PD-L1 blockade in urothelial cancer. Study information: Analysis of blood occurred 3 weeks (second dose) and 6 weeks after treatment start. Peripheral blood specimens exhibited a median yield of around 130,000 T cells.

Clones were sequenced by immunoSEQ multiplex PCR, and TCRdb holds only the in-frame ones, with some missing. The table lists about 86,000 clones, more than 75% of them singletons, with roughly 14% in the top ten. Time point specified: pretreatment peripheral blood. The length of the CDR3 is 12 residues. Germline lookup yields CDR1 MDHEN and CDR2 SYDVKM. V shed 5 bases, J shed 8 bases, and the junction held 4 bases outside the gene matches. V and J are TRBV28 and TRBJ1-2, with 8 bases fitting TRBD1. The sample in question was PBMCs, obtained around atezolizumab (anti-PD-L1) treatment. This TCR was recovered from a man in his fifties or sixties with urothelial cancer. CDR3 DNA sequence: TGTGCCAGCAGTCCAACAGGGGGGGGCTACACCTTC. Translating gives CASSPTGGGYTF.